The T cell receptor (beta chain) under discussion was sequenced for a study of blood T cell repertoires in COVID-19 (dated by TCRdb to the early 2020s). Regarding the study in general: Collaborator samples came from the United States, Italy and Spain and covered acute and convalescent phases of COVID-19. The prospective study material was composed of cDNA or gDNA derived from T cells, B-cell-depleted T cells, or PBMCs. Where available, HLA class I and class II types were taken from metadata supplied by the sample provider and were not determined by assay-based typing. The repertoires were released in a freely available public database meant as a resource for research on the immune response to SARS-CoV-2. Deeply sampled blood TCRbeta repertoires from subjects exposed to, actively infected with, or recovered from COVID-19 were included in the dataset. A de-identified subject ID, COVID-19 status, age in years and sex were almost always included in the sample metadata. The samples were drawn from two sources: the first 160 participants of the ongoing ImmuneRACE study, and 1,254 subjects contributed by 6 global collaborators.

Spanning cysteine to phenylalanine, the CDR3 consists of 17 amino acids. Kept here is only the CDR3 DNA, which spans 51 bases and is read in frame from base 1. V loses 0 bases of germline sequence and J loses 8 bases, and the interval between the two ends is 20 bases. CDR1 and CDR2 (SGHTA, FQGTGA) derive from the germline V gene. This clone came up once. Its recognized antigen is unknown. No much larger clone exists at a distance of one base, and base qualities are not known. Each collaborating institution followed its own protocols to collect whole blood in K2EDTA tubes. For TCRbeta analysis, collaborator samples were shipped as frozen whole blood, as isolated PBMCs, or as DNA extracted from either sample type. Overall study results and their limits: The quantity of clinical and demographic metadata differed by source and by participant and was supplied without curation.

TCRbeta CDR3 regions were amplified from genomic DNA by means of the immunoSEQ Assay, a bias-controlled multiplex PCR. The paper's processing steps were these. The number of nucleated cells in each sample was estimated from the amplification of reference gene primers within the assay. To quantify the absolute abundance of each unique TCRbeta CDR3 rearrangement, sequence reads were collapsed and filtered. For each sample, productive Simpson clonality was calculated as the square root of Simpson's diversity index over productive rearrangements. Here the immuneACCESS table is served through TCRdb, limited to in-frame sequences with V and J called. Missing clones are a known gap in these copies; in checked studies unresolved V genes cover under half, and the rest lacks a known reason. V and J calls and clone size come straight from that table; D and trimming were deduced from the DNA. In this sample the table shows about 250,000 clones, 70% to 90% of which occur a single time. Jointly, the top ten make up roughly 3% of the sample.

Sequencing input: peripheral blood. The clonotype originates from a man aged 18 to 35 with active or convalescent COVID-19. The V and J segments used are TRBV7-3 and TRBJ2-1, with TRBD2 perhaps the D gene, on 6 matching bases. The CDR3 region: CASSLTVSGGSRDEQFF. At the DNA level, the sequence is TGTGCCAGCAGCTTAACTGTTAGCGGAGGGTCGAGGGATGAGCAGTTCTTC.